Listed below are T cell receptor beta chains from one sample, sequenced in a study of T cell responses to AZD1222 COVID-19 vaccine. Clones were read by immunoSEQ multiplex PCR, and TCRdb kept only the in-frame ones, dropping some. This sample has 100,000 to 150,000 clones, with more than 75% found just once. The sequenced sample was peripheral blood, obtained on day 0 of AZD1222 vaccination. These receptors all stem from an adult in good health. The conserved cysteine and the conserved F or W are not part of the CDR3 here.

V gene: TRBV9
CDR3 length: 12
J gene: TRBJ2-1
CDR3 protein: ASSVTGGHNEQF

V gene: TRBV6-6
CDR3 length: 14
J gene: TRBJ1-4
CDR3 protein: ASSYRGAGGGEKLF

V gene: TRBV5-1
CDR3 length: 11
J gene: TRBJ1-5
CDR3 protein: ASSSREGQPQH

V gene: TRBV4-1
CDR3 length: 12
J gene: TRBJ2-2
CDR3 protein: ASSHPANTGELF

V gene: TRBV6-5
CDR3 length: 10
J gene: TRBJ1-5
CDR3 protein: ASRTEDQPQH

V gene: TRBV7-8
CDR3 length: 14
J gene: TRBJ2-4
CDR3 protein: ASSLARRPGVNIQY

V gene: TRBV5-8
CDR3 length: 13
J gene: TRBJ1-4
CDR3 protein: ASRDPGGRSEKLF

V gene: TRBV12-1
CDR3 length: 13
J gene: TRBJ1-3
CDR3 protein: ASSFGEQVGNTIY

V gene: TRBV21-1
CDR3 length: 15
J gene: TRBJ2-2
CDR3 protein: PQSGVGGGANTGELF

V gene: TRBV6-5
CDR3 length: 14
J gene: TRBJ2-1
CDR3 protein: ASSYSSRQGYNEQF

V gene: TRBV18
CDR3 length: 11
J gene: TRBJ1-1
CDR3 protein: ASSPLDNTEAF

V gene: TRBV25-1
CDR3 length: 9
J gene: TRBJ1-1
CDR3 protein: ASMENTEAF

V gene: TRBV9
CDR3 length: 13
J gene: TRBJ2-5
CDR3 protein: ASSDGQGAGETQY

V gene: TRBV19
CDR3 length: 13
J gene: TRBJ1-2
CDR3 protein: ASSIVGAGNYGYT

V gene: TRBV16
CDR3 length: 13
J gene: TRBJ1-2
CDR3 protein: ASSQSLGTNYGYT

V gene: TRBV4-2
CDR3 length: 14
J gene: TRBJ2-1
CDR3 protein: ASSRELAGGNNEQF

V gene: TRBV4-1
CDR3 length: 15
J gene: TRBJ2-4
CDR3 protein: ASSQEPGGLSRDIQY

V gene: TRBV19
CDR3 length: 11
J gene: TRBJ2-1
CDR3 protein: ASNPGRNNEQF

V gene: TRBV12-3/TRBV12-4
CDR3 length: 10
J gene: TRBJ1-2
CDR3 protein: ASKGDGYGYT

V gene: TRBV19
CDR3 length: 13
J gene: TRBJ1-4
CDR3 protein: ASTLLGQGNEKLF

V gene: TRBV10-3
CDR3 length: 14
J gene: TRBJ2-1
CDR3 protein: AISDPPGLAVNEQF

V gene: TRBV5-1
CDR3 length: 11
J gene: TRBJ1-5
CDR3 protein: ASSLEMGQPQH

V gene: TRBV4-1
CDR3 length: 13
J gene: TRBJ1-6
CDR3 protein: ASSYADNQVSPLH

V gene: TRBV7-3
CDR3 length: 14
J gene: TRBJ2-3
CDR3 protein: ASSTGDRFSTDTQY

V gene: TRBV6-6
CDR3 length: 14
J gene: TRBJ2-1
CDR3 protein: ASSYSRGLGSNEQF

V gene: TRBV3-1/TRBV3-2
CDR3 length: 12
J gene: TRBJ1-2
CDR3 protein: ASSGTGFGYGYT

V gene: TRBV29-1
CDR3 length: 12
J gene: TRBJ1-2
CDR3 protein: SAASGADFYGYT

V gene: TRBV9
CDR3 length: 12
J gene: TRBJ1-4
CDR3 protein: ASSVKGEGGKLF

V gene: TRBV27
CDR3 length: 12
J gene: TRBJ2-1
CDR3 protein: ASTRDRDHNEQF

V gene: TRBV5-1
CDR3 length: 12
J gene: TRBJ1-4
CDR3 protein: ASSLVGTNEKLF

V gene: TRBV18
CDR3 length: 11
J gene: TRBJ1-6
CDR3 protein: ASSLRRPSPLH

V gene: TRBV11-3
CDR3 length: 11
J gene: TRBJ1-3
CDR3 protein: ASSSNTGNTIY